One sample yielded the 23 T cell receptor beta chains listed below, sequenced in a study of T cell changes during pregnancy in multiple sclerosis. Method: immunoSEQ multiplex PCR; TCRdb's copy keeps in-frame clones and lacks some. Here the sample spans some 80,000 clones, roughly 90% being singletons. Material: peripheral blood, obtained in the first trimester of pregnancy. These receptors all stem from a female donor in good health, enrolled as a control in a pregnancy study.

This rearrangement joins TRBV5-1 to TRBJ1-5; the D is unclear. The germline V and J ends were trimmed by 0 bases and 0 bases, with 7 bases remaining between them. From germline, CDR1 is SGHRS and CDR2 YFSETQ. This CDR3 has 15 amino acids. CDR3 loop: CASSLEPRSNQPQHF. The CDR3 DNA reads as TGCGCCAGCAGCTTGGAGCCGCGTAGCAATCAGCCCCAGCATTTT.

The chain joins TRBV7-9 to TRBJ2-3; TRBD2 agrees at 10 bases. Germline V gene data show CDR1 as SEHNR and CDR2 as FQNEAQ (reference sequence). This CDR3 has 14 residues. J was trimmed by 1 base and V by 5 bases; bases with no gene match: 0. CDR3 loop: CASSTSGGTDTQYF. DNA of the CDR3: TGTGCCAGCAGCACTAGCGGGGGCACAGATACGCAGTATTTT.

The chain recombines TRBV27 with TRBJ2-7, with D possibly TRBD2 on 7 matching bases. Trimming removed 0 bases at V and 7 bases at J, with 10 bases between. This CDR3 spans 13 amino acids. From germline, CDR1 is MNHEY and CDR2 SMNVEV (reference sequence). Here the CDR3 reads CASSLSRGGEQYF. CDR3 coding DNA: TGTGCCAGCAGTTTATCCAGGGGAGGGGAGCAGTACTTC.

The rearrangement links TRBV7-6 to TRBJ1-6, with 8 bases fitting TRBD1. The J segment lost 4 bases and the V segment lost 5 bases, leaving 4 bases of the junction unmatched. CDR1 is SGHVS, CDR2 FNYEAQ, per germline. The CDR3 runs to 15 residues. CDR3 protein: CASSPRTGYNSPLHF. CDR3 in DNA: TGTGCCAGCAGCCCTAGGACAGGGTATAATTCACCCCTCCACTTT.

The genes are TRBV5-1 and TRBJ2-6; TRBD1 agrees at 9 bases. Germline V gene data show CDR1 as SGHRS and CDR2 as YFSETQ. The CDR3 has 18 residues. The junction had 8 bases not matched to a gene; V was cut back by 4 bases and J by 0 bases. The CDR3 here is CASSDGQGISSGANVLTF. The CDR3 DNA is TGCGCCAGCAGCGACGGACAGGGGATAAGCTCTGGGGCCAACGTCCTGACTTTC.

The chain joins TRBV28 to TRBJ1-6, with D uncertain. Trimming removed 5 bases at V and 1 base at J, with 12 bases between. The CDR3 extends over 16 amino acids. The V gene's germline CDR1 is MDHEN and CDR2 SYDVKM. CDR3 region: CASSPSTRSYNSPLHF. DNA of the CDR3: TGTGCCAGCAGTCCGTCGACACGGTCCTATAATTCACCCCTCCACTTT.

J is TRBJ2-7 and V is TRBV11-2; D uncertain. CDR1 SGHAT and CDR2 FQNNGV come from the germline V gene. This CDR3 comprises 15 residues. V lost 1 base to trimming and J lost 6 bases, with 16 bases between them. CDR3 bases: TGTGCCAGCAGCTTAGGACATCCCTCCTTAGGCGAGCAGTACTTC. This codes for CASSLGHPSLGEQYF.

This chain links TRBV6-5 with TRBJ1-2, with a possible D match to TRBD1 (5 bases). Trimming removed 6 bases from V and 8 bases from J, with 19 bases in between. Germline CDR1 and CDR2: MNHEY and SVGAGI. The length of the CDR3 is 14 residues. CDR3 DNA: TGTGCCAGCAGCCTCGGGCCAGCCAAGGGGGGCTACACCTTC. It encodes CASSLGPAKGGYTF.

J is TRBJ1-1 and V is TRBV19; 9 bases fit TRBD1. Germline trimming cut 6 bases from V and 0 bases from J; bases unmatched to any gene: 8. From germline, CDR1 is LNHDA and CDR2 SQIVND (reference sequence). The CDR3 runs to 16 residues. CDR3 sequence: CASRGTGINVNTEAFF. Written as DNA, the CDR3 is TGTGCCAGTAGGGGGACAGGGATAAATGTGAACACTGAAGCTTTCTTT.

This clone is a singleton in its sample. The chain combines TRBV6-5 with TRBJ1-1, with D unresolved. The CDR3 contains 13 residues. Between the trimmed V and J ends, which lost 10 bases and 4 bases, there was a span of 16 bases. CDR1 and CDR2 from the germline V gene are MNHEY and SVGAGI. CDR3 coding DNA: TGTGCCACCTCCTTGGGTGGGAGCACTGAAGCTTTCTTT. Amino acid sequence: CATSLGGSTEAFF.

V usage is TRBV28 and J usage is TRBJ1-2; TRBD1 agrees at 9 bases. The CDR3 spans 15 residues. Trimming removed 4 bases from V and 8 bases from J; junction bases left unmatched: 11. Germline CDR1 is MDHEN and CDR2 is SYDVKM. The CDR3 coding sequence is TGTGCCAGCAGTTCCCCCGGGACAGGGAGTGGAGGCTACACCTTC. Translation gives CASSSPGTGSGGYTF.

This clone was seen a single time. The rearrangement uses TRBV7-9 and TRBJ1-5; D is unresolved. The germline CDR1 and CDR2 sequences are SEHNR and FQNEAQ (reference sequence). The V end was cut by 4 bases, the J end by 4 bases, with 11 bases between. There are 14 residues in the CDR3. The CDR3 here is CASSSEARNQPQHF. The CDR3 DNA reads as TGTGCCAGCAGCTCCGAGGCTAGGAATCAGCCCCAGCATTTT. The full variable domain, completed using reference TRBV7-9 and TRBJ1-5, is DTGVSQNPRHKITKRGQNVTFRCDPISEHNRLYWYRQTLGQGPEFLTYFQNEAQLEKSRLLSDRFSAERPKGSFSTLEIQRTEQGDSAMYLCASSSEARNQPQHFGDGTRLSIL.

The V call is TRBV6-5, the J call TRBJ2-7; 10 bases align to TRBD2. Germline V CDR1 and CDR2: MNHEY, SVGAGI. CDR3 length: 16 residues. The trim removed 4 bases at V and 0 bases at J, leaving 6 bases unmatched. CDR3 sequence reads: CASSSPTSGFSYEQYF. In nucleotides, the CDR3 is TGTGCCAGCAGTTCTCCGACTAGCGGGTTCTCCTACGAGCAGTACTTC.

The chain recombines TRBV7-6 with TRBJ2-1, with TRBD1 matching over 10 bases. The CDR3 runs to 16 residues. Germline CDR1 reads SGHVS; CDR2 reads FNYEAQ. The trim removed 5 bases at V and 2 bases at J, leaving 6 bases unmatched. This CDR3 is CASSPKDRGTYNEQFF. CDR3 DNA sequence: TGTGCCAGCAGCCCAAAGGACAGGGGGACCTACAATGAGCAGTTCTTC.

This chain connects TRBV19 to TRBJ2-7, with D possibly matching TRBD2 (5 bases). The CDR3 extends over 14 amino acids. From germline, CDR1 is LNHDA and CDR2 SQIVND (reference sequence). V lost 3 bases and J lost 12, with 21 bases in between. Here the CDR3 DNA reads TGTGCCAGTAGTATCCCCGGGGAACTCAGAGCCTTGTACTTC. This codes for CASSIPGELRALYF.

V usage is TRBV18 and J usage is TRBJ2-7; D unclear. Germline V gene lookup returns CDR1 KGHSH and CDR2 LQKENI. V was cut by 5 bases and J by 3 bases, with 5 bases left in between. CDR3 length equals 11 residues. The CDR3 nucleotides are TGTGCCAGCTCATCCCTCTACGAGCAGTACTTC. It is translated as CASSSLYEQYF. Based on the CDR3 plus reference TRBV18 and TRBJ2-7, the full variable domain is NAGVMQNPRHLVRRRGQEARLRCSPMKGHSHVYWYRQLPEEGLKFMVYLQKENIIDESGMPKERFSAEFPKEGPSILRIQQVVRGDSAAYFCASSSLYEQYFGPGTRLTVT.

The chain employs TRBV7-6 and TRBJ1-1, with a possible D match to TRBD1 (6 bases). Germline CDR1 and CDR2: SGHVS and FNYEAQ. V shed 5 bases and J shed 1 base, with 8 bases lying between them. CDR3 length: 13 amino acids. This CDR3 is CASSTQGNTEAFF. CDR3 DNA: TGTGCCAGCAGCACACAGGGGAACACTGAAGCTTTCTTT. Looking up the rest from reference TRBV7-6 and TRBJ1-1 gives the full variable domain: GAGVSQSPRYKVTKRGQDVALRCDPISGHVSLYWYRQALGQGPEFLTYFNYEAQQDKSGLPNDRFSAERPEGSISTLTIQRTEQRDSAMYRCASSTQGNTEAFFGQGTRLTVV.

V and J are TRBV18 and TRBJ1-5; 8 bases fit TRBD1. The CDR3 runs 15 residues. Germline CDR1 reads KGHSH; CDR2 reads LQKENI. J lost 2 bases, V lost 4 bases, and 4 bases had no gene match. The CDR3 nucleotides read TGTGCCAGCTCACTAGACAGGGGAGGCAATCAGCCCCAGCATTTT. This codes for CASSLDRGGNQPQHF.

CDR3 sequence: CASSAPGLAGGYNEQFF. Here the CDR3 DNA reads TGTGCCAGCAGCGCCCCTGGGCTAGCGGGGGGGTACAATGAGCAGTTCTTC. The chain uses TRBV9 and TRBJ2-1; 12 bases fit TRBD2. The CDR3 runs 17 residues. J lost 4 bases, V lost 3 bases, and 8 bases had no gene match. The germline V gene has CDR1 SGDLS and CDR2 YYNGEE.

The V and J genes are TRBV11-2 and TRBJ2-7; D remains unclear. CDR3 length: 13 residues. Germline V CDR1 and CDR2: SGHAT, FQNNGV. V was clipped by 0 bases and J by 3 bases, with 6 bases between them. CDR3 nucleotides: TGTGCCAGCAGCTTAGATCCCCTCTACGAGCAGTACTTC. Protein sequence: CASSLDPLYEQYF.

The rearrangement links TRBV6-5 to TRBJ1-4; D gene ambiguous. The CDR3 length is 13 residues. Germline CDR1 is MNHEY and CDR2 is SVGAGI. Trimming took 0 bases from V and 7 from J, leaving 6 bases between them. The CDR3: CASSYSTAEKLFF. For the CDR3, the DNA is TGTGCCAGCAGTTACTCAACAGCTGAAAAACTGTTTTTT.

The rearrangement joins TRBV2 to TRBJ1-5; 7 bases align to TRBD1. The CDR3 consists of 14 residues. With V trimmed by 2 bases and J by 4 bases, 2 bases remained unmatched. Germline lookup yields CDR1 SNHLY and CDR2 FYNNEI. Here the CDR3 DNA reads TGTGCCAGCAGTGAAACAGGGGTGAATCAGCCCCAGCATTTT. Its translation: CASSETGVNQPQHF.

The rearrangement uses TRBV11-2 and TRBJ2-1; TRBD2 matches at 16 bases. The CDR3 has 16 residues. CDR1 SGHAT and CDR2 FQNNGV come from the germline V gene. The trim removed 4 bases at V and 13 bases at J, leaving 10 bases unmatched. DNA for the CDR3: TGTGCCAGCAGCTCTGCGGGGACTAGCGGGAGGGCCCGACAGTTCTTC. Translation gives CASSSAGTSGRARQFF.